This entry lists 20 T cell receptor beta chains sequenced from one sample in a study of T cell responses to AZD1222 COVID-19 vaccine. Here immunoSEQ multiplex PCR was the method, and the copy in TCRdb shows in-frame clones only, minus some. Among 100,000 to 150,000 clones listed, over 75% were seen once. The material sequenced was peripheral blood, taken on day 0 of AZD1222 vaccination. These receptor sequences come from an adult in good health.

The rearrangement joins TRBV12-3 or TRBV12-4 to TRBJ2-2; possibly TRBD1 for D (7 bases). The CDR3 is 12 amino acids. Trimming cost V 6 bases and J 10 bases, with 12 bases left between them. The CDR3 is CASRRDSVELFF. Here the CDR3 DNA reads TGTGCCAGCAGGCGGGACAGCGTGGAGCTGTTTTTT.

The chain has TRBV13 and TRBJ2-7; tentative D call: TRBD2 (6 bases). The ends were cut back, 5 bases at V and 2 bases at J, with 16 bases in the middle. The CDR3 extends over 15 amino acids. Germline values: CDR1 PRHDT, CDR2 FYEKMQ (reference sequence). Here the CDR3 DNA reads TGTGCCAGCAGCGGACGGACTACCAAAGCCTACGAGCAGTACTTC. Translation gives CASSGRTTKAYEQYF.

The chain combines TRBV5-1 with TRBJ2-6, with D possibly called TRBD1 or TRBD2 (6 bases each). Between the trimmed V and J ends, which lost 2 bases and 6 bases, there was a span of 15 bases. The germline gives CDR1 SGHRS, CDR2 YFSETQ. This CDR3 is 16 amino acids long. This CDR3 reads CASSFRGGFTANVLTF. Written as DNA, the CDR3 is TGCGCCAGCAGCTTTCGAGGGGGGTTTACGGCCAACGTCCTGACTTTC.

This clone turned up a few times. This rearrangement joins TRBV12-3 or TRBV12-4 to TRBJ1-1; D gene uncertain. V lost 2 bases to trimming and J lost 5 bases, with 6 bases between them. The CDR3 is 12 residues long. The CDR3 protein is CASSLIVTEAFF. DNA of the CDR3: TGTGCCAGCAGTTTAATTGTGACTGAAGCTTTCTTT.

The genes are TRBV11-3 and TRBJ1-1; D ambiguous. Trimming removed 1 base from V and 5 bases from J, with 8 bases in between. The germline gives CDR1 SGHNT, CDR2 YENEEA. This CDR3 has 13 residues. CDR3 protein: CASSLGAGTEAFF. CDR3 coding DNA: TGTGCCAGCAGCTTAGGGGCGGGGACTGAAGCTTTCTTT.

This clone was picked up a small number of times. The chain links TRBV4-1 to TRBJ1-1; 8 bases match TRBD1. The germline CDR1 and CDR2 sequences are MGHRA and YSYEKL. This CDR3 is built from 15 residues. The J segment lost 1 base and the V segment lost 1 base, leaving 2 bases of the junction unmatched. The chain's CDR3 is CASSQGTGGNTEAFF. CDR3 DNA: TGCGCCAGCAGCCAAGGTACAGGGGGGAACACTGAAGCTTTCTTT.

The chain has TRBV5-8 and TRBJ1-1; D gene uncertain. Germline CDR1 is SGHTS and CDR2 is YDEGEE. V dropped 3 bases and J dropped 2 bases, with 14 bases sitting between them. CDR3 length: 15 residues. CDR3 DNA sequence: TGTGCCAGCAGCTATCAAATCATAGTTAACACTGAAGCTTTCTTT. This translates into CASSYQIIVNTEAFF. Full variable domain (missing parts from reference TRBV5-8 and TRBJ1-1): EAGVTQSPTHLIKTRGQQATLRCSPISGHTSVYWYQQALGLGLQFLLWYDEGEERNRGNFPPRFSGRQFPNYSSELNVNALELEDSALYLCASSYQIIVNTEAFFGQGTRLTVV.

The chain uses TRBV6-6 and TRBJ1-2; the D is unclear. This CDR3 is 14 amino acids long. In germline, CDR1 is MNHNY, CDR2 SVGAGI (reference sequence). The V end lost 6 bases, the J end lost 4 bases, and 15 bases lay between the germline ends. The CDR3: CASSSAGSGYGYTF. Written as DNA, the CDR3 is TGTGCCAGCAGCTCGGCCGGGTCGGGCTATGGCTACACCTTC.

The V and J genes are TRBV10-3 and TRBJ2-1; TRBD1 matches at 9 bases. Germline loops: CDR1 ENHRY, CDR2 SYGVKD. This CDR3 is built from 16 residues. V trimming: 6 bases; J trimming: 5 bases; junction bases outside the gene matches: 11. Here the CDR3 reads CAIRSGDRVSDNEQFF. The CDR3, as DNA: TGTGCCATCAGGTCAGGGGACAGGGTCTCAGACAATGAGCAGTTCTTC.

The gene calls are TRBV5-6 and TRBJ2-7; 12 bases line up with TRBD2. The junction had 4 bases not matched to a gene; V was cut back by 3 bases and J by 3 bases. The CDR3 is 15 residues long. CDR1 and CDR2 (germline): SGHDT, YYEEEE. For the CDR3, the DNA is TGTGCCAGCAGCTACGGACTAGCGGGGATCTACGAGCAGTACTTC. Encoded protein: CASSYGLAGIYEQYF.

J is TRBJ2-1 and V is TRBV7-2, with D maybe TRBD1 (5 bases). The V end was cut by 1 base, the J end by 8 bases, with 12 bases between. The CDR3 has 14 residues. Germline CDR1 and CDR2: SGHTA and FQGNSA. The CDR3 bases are TGTGCCAGCAGCTTAGTCCCCAGGGCCCATGAGCAGTTCTTC. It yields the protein CASSLVPRAHEQFF.

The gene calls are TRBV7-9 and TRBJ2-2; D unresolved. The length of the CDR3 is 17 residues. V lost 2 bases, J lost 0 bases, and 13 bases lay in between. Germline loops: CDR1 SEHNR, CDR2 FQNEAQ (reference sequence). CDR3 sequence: CASSLPLGFANTGELFF. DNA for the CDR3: TGTGCCAGCAGCTTACCTTTGGGGTTCGCGAACACCGGGGAGCTGTTTTTT.

This chain's CDR3 is CASSSGQRFSYTF. In DNA, the CDR3 is TGTGCCAGCAGTTCGGGACAGCGTTTCAGCTACACCTTC. The rearrangement joins TRBV27 to TRBJ1-2; 7 bases match TRBD1. This CDR3 is 13 amino acids long. Germline values: CDR1 MNHEY, CDR2 SMNVEV (reference sequence). Trimming took 4 bases from V and 9 from J; bases not matched to a gene: 8.

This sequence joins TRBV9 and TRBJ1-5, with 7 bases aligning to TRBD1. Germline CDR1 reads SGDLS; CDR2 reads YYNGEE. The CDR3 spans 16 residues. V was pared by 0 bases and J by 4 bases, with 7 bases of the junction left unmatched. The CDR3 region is CASSVGDSGGNQPQHF. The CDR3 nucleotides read TGTGCCAGCAGCGTAGGGGACAGCGGGGGAAATCAGCCCCAGCATTTT.

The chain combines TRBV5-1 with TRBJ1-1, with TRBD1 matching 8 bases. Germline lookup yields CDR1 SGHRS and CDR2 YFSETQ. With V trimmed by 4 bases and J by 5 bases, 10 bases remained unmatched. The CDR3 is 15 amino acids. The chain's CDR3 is CASSLTGEGYTEAFF. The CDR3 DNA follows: TGCGCCAGCAGCCTGACAGGGGAGGGCTATACTGAAGCTTTCTTT.

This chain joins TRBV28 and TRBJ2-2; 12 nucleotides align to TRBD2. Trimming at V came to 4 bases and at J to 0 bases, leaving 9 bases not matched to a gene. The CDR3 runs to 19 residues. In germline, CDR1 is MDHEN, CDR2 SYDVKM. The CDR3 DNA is TGTGCCAGCAGTTCCGGGACTAGCGGGTTTCGGCCGAACACCGGGGAGCTGTTTTTT. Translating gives CASSSGTSGFRPNTGELFF.

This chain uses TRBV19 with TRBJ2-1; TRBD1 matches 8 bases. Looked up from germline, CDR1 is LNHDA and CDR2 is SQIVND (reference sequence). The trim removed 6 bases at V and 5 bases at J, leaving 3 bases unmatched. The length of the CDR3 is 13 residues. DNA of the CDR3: TGTGCCAGTAGGGACAGGGTGGACAATGAGCAGTTCTTC. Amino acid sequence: CASRDRVDNEQFF.

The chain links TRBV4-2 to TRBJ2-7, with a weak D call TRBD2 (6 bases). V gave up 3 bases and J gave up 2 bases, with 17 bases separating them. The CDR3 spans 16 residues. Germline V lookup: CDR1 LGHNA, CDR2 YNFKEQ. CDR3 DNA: TGTGCCAGCAGCCATCTTTCCGGGACTGGGGCCTACGAGCAGTACTTC. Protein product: CASSHLSGTGAYEQYF.

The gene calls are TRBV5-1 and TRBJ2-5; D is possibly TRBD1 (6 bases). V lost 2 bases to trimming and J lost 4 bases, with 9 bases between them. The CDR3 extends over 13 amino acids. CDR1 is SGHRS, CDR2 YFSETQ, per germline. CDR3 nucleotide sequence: TGCGCCAGCAGCTTACAGGGTCGAGAGACCCAGTACTTC. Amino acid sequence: CASSLQGRETQYF.

The CDR3 reads CASSLGGASYNEQFF. The CDR3 DNA sequence: TGTGCCAGCAGTTTGGGGGGGGCCTCCTACAATGAGCAGTTCTTC. The V gene is TRBV9, the J gene TRBJ2-1, with D maybe TRBD2 (7 bases). Per germline, CDR1 SGDLS and CDR2 YYNGEE. The CDR3 is made up of 15 amino acids. V lost 5 bases and J lost 0, with 12 bases in between.